These 21 T cell receptor beta chains were sequenced from one sample in a study of T cell responses to AZD1222 COVID-19 vaccine. The repertoire was sequenced with immunoSEQ multiplex PCR; TCRdb's copy has only in-frame clones and lacks some. The sample holds approximately 150,000 clones, approximately 91% seen once. Specimen: peripheral blood, collected 28 days after the second AZD1222 dose. These TCRs come from an adult who received the AZD1222 COVID-19 vaccine.

V usage is TRBV12-3 or TRBV12-4 and J usage is TRBJ2-2; D unresolved. CDR3 size: 13 residues. V was pared by 2 bases and J by 2 bases, with 3 bases between. CDR3 coding DNA: TGTGCCAGCAGTTTACTTAACACCGGGGAGCTGTTTTTT. Protein: CASSLLNTGELFF.

The rearrangement joins TRBV19 to TRBJ2-1, with D tentatively TRBD1 (6 bases). Deletions cut 3 bases from V and 3 bases from J, with 12 bases between. Germline V gene data show CDR1 as LNHDA and CDR2 as SQIVND (reference sequence). The CDR3 runs to 15 residues. The CDR3 protein is CASSIGTRGYNEQFF. CDR3 nucleotides: TGTGCCAGTAGTATTGGTACCAGGGGCTACAATGAGCAGTTCTTC.

A few counts support this clone. This chain joins TRBV6-4 and TRBJ1-1, with D uncertain. Trimming took 6 bases from V and 3 from J, leaving 2 bases between them. The CDR3 totals 10 residues. Germline loops: CDR1 MRHNA, CDR2 SNTAGT. CDR3 residues: CASRHTEAFF. The CDR3 DNA sequence: TGTGCCAGCAGACACACTGAAGCTTTCTTT.

The rearrangement uses TRBV5-4 and TRBJ2-7, with D uncertain. Germline CDR1 SGHNT, CDR2 YYREEE (reference sequence). The CDR3 covers 13 residues. V was pared by 2 bases and J by 2 bases, with 8 bases between. CDR3: CASSFASAYEQYF. CDR3 sequence (DNA): TGTGCCAGCAGCTTCGCTAGTGCCTACGAGCAGTACTTC.

The chain links TRBV2 to TRBJ2-1; TRBD2 matches 13 bases. There are 16 residues in the CDR3. Germline CDR1 reads SNHLY; CDR2 reads FYNNEI. V dropped 8 bases and J dropped 5; count of bases not matched to a gene: 9. This CDR3 reads CASRRTSGGPNNEQFF. CDR3 coding DNA: TGTGCCAGCCGAAGGACTAGCGGGGGTCCGAACAATGAGCAGTTCTTC.

CDR3 DNA sequence: TGCAGCGTTGAACCTACTAGCGGGGGCTCCAATGAGCAGTTCTTC. It specifies CSVEPTSGGSNEQFF. The chain carries TRBV29-1 and TRBJ2-1; 11 bases fit TRBD2. Trimming at V came to 2 bases and at J to 6 bases, leaving 6 bases not matched to a gene. CDR3 length equals 15 residues. Germline lookup yields CDR1 SQVTM and CDR2 ANQGSEA.

The rearrangement links TRBV3-1 (or the pseudogene TRBV3-2) to TRBJ1-2; no clear D. Germline lookup yields CDR1 LGHDT and CDR2 YNNKEL (reference sequence). The CDR3 loop spans 11 amino acids. V lost 0 bases and J lost 8, with 4 bases in between. CDR3 bases: TGTGCCAGCAGCCAAGAGGGGGGCTACACCTTC. Translated: CASSQEGGYTF.

This rearrangement joins TRBV5-4 to TRBJ1-6, with 8 bases that match TRBD1. V dropped 0 bases and J dropped 9; count of bases not matched to a gene: 2. This CDR3 contains 14 residues. Germline CDR1 reads SGHNT; CDR2 reads YYREEE (reference sequence). Here the CDR3 reads CASSLEQGASPLHF. The DNA for the CDR3 is TGTGCCAGCAGCTTGGAGCAGGGGGCTTCACCCCTCCACTTT.

This clone was picked up one time. The V call is TRBV7-9, the J call TRBJ1-5; D might be TRBD1 (5 bases). The length of the CDR3 is 16 residues. CDR1 is SEHNR and CDR2 is FQNEAQ in the germline V gene (reference sequence). Trimming took 5 bases from V and 2 from J, leaving 16 bases between them. The DNA of the CDR3 is TGTGCCAGCAGCCCGGGGGTTCTAGGGGGCAATCAGCCCCAGCATTTT. Translating it yields CASSPGVLGGNQPQHF.

V and J are TRBV15 and TRBJ2-3; TRBD1 agrees at 8 bases. The J segment lost 4 bases and the V segment lost 4 bases, leaving 4 bases of the junction unmatched. CDR3 length equals 14 residues. In germline, CDR1 is LNHNV, CDR2 YYDKDF (reference sequence). CDR3: CATSIGQGSDTQYF. CDR3 bases: TGTGCCACCAGCATCGGACAGGGCTCAGATACGCAGTATTTT. Supplemented by reference TRBV15 and TRBJ2-3, the full variable domain reads DAMVIQNPRYQVTQFGKPVTLSCSQTLNHNVMYWYQQKSSQAPKLLFHYYDKDFNNEADTPDNFQSRRPNTSFCFLDIRSPGLGDTAMYLCATSIGQGSDTQYFGPGTRLTVL.

V and J are TRBV19 and TRBJ1-5; 9 bases agree with TRBD1. CDR1 LNHDA and CDR2 SQIVND come from the germline V gene (reference sequence). Trimming at V came to 5 bases and at J to 3 bases, leaving 5 bases not matched to a gene. The CDR3 runs 15 residues. The CDR3 region has the DNA TGTGCCAGTAGTGCCCGGGACAGGGTCAATCAGCCCCAGCATTTT. Protein: CASSARDRVNQPQHF.

The chain employs TRBV6-5 and TRBJ1-2, with D unclear. The CDR3 is 15 residues long. Germline lookup yields CDR1 MNHEY and CDR2 SVGAGI. V lost 2 bases and J lost 5, with 15 bases in between. CDR3 residues: CASSYRGVRKYGYTF. CDR3 DNA: TGTGCCAGCAGTTACAGAGGTGTACGGAAGTATGGCTACACCTTC.

This sequence joins TRBV2 and TRBJ2-7, with D possibly TRBD1 on 5 matching bases. In germline, CDR1 is SNHLY, CDR2 FYNNEI. With 7 bases removed from V and 6 bases from J, the gap between germline ends came to 10 bases. The CDR3 contains 11 residues. The CDR3 loop is CASTQGSEQYF. The CDR3 DNA is TGTGCCAGCACTCAGGGATCCGAGCAGTACTTC.

V usage is TRBV5-3 and J usage is TRBJ2-5; tentative D call: TRBD1 (5 bases). TRBV5-3 is marked as an open reading frame, function uncertain. This CDR3 has 14 amino acids. Trimming pared 4 bases from V and 4 bases from J, leaving 14 bases between. In DNA form, the CDR3 reads TGTGCCAGAAGCAAAGGGGTACGTAGAGAGACCCAGTACTTC. Its translation is CARSKGVRRETQYF.

The V call is TRBV24-1, the J call TRBJ2-3; possible D gene TRBD2, 7 bases. Germline V lookup: CDR1 KGHDR, CDR2 SFDVKD. CDR3 length: 13 amino acids. V was shortened by 7 bases and J by 5 bases, with 12 bases between the two germline ends. This CDR3 is CATRAGEGDTQYF. DNA for the CDR3: TGTGCCACCAGGGCAGGGGAGGGAGATACGCAGTATTTT.

This clone was detected once. The J gene is TRBJ2-2, the V gene TRBV3-1 (or the pseudogene TRBV3-2), with 8 bases aligning to TRBD2. Losses at the gene ends were 3 bases for V and 5 bases for J; bases not matched to a gene: 8. CDR3 length equals 16 residues. The germline CDR1 and CDR2 sequences are LGHDT and YNNKEL (reference sequence). CDR3: CASSQGSGSVTGELFF. CDR3 DNA: TGTGCCAGCAGCCAGGGGAGCGGGAGTGTAACCGGGGAGCTGTTTTTT.

The V gene is TRBV19, the J gene TRBJ1-1; D call uncertain. This CDR3 has 13 amino acids. The V gene's germline CDR1 is LNHDA and CDR2 SQIVND (reference sequence). Between the trimmed V and J ends, which lost 7 bases and 4 bases, there was a span of 13 bases. CDR3 sequence: CASTPDWGTEAFF. CDR3 nucleotides: TGTGCCAGTACTCCGGACTGGGGCACTGAAGCTTTCTTT.

This rearrangement joins TRBV5-1 to TRBJ1-4; D possibly corresponds to TRBD1 (5 bases). Looked up from germline, CDR1 is SGHRS and CDR2 is YFSETQ. The ends were cut back, 4 bases at V and 6 bases at J, with 13 bases in the middle. The CDR3 has 14 amino acids. CDR3 amino acids: CASSLTDPHEKLFF. The CDR3, as DNA: TGCGCCAGCAGCCTGACAGATCCCCATGAAAAACTGTTTTTT.

This chain connects TRBV14 to TRBJ1-2, with D possibly being TRBD1 (5 bases). Germline V CDR1 and CDR2: SGHDN, FVKESK. The CDR3 runs 15 residues. V lost 1 base and J lost 3, with 12 bases in between. CDR3 loop: CASSQVAGLYYGYTF. The DNA for the CDR3 is TGTGCCAGCAGCCAAGTAGCGGGGCTCTACTATGGCTACACCTTC.

This clone was detected only once. The chain uses TRBV5-8 and TRBJ1-1; 8 nucleotides align to TRBD1. The V gene end was trimmed by 0 bases and the J gene end by 11 bases; junction bases not matched to a gene: 9. The germline V gene encodes CDR1 SGHTS and CDR2 YDEGEE. The CDR3 contains 14 residues. The CDR3 coding sequence is TGTGCCAGCAGCTTGGGGGACCTGGACAGGGACGCTTTCTTT. Encoded protein: CASSLGDLDRDAFF.

The count of this clone is one. The rearrangement uses TRBV27 and TRBJ2-3; 7 positions agree with TRBD1. J was trimmed by 3 bases and V by 5 bases; bases with no gene match: 2. Looked up from germline, CDR1 is MNHEY and CDR2 is SMNVEV (reference sequence). CDR3 length: 13 amino acids. The CDR3 sequence is CASSRQGTDTQYF. The DNA for the CDR3 is TGTGCCAGCAGTCGACAGGGAACAGATACGCAGTATTTT.